Described below is a single TCR beta chain sequence and its context. Antigen unknown. These data originate in a study of T cells expressing NK-cell markers. In the study overall: The TCR beta repertoires were obtained from sorted CD3+CD56+NKG2C+, CD3+CD56+NKG2C- and CD3+CD56-NKG2C+ T cells. Study-level results: There were a few donors in whom these clonotypes also led the CD3+CD56-NKG2C+ fraction.

Germline values: CDR1 MNHNS, CDR2 SASEGT. This CDR3 region has 16 residues. Using the 5' RACE reads, TCRdb records one entry per CDR3 protein without DNA. The sample totals about 460,000 distinct CDR3 sequences. The genes are TRBV6-1 and TRBJ2-3; TCRdb reports TRBD2, a call that lacks DNA to check it against. This clonotype was obtained from a woman aged 45 to 65 in good health. Specimen: blood T cells: a sorted CD56 or NKG2C T cell subset, CD4+ or CD8+ T cells, or bulk PBMC T cells (not recorded which). This chain's CDR3 is CASSEGAASGRDTQYF.